Given below is one T cell receptor beta chain in context. Its antigen is not known. The PCR contained 60 Vbeta and 13 Jbeta primers. Data came from immunoSEQ multiplex PCR; TCRdb stores just in-frame clones and leaves some out. The sample yields roughly 120,000 clones, around 80% seen once. This entry is derived from a study of cytomegalovirus exposure and HLA in healthy donors. Study outcomes and limitations: There were about 160 TCR beta chains listed as cytomegalovirus-associated. In a later analysis, TCR association rates varied by HLA locus: DRB1 most, HLA-C fewest. For TCR beta chains, V- and J-gene trimming was later linked to a missense DCLRE1C variant.

CDR1 is SGDLS and CDR2 is YYNGEE in the germline V gene. With V trimmed by 0 bases and J by 4 bases, 7 bases remained unmatched. The CDR3 contains 16 residues. Sequencing was done on a sample of PBMCs. This clonotype was sampled from a man younger than 40 in good health and CMV-seropositive. The chain links TRBV9 to TRBJ1-1, with TRBD1 matching 9 bases. CDR3 residues: CASSVGPLTGGTEAFF. The CDR3 nucleotides are TGTGCCAGCAGCGTAGGCCCTCTGACAGGGGGCACTGAAGCTTTCTTT.